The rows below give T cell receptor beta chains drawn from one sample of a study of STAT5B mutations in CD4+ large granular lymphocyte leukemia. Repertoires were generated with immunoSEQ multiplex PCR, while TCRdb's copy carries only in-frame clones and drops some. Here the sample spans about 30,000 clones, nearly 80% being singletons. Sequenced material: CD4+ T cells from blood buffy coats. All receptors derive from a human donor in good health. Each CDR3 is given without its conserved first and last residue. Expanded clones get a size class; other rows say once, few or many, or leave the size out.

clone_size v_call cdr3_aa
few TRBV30 ALGVNTEAF
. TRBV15 ATSRGGFYSNQPQH
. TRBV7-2 ASSLVLGAGGELF
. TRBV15 ATSRDRTLQETQY
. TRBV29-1 SVDSSGGVQTQY
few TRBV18 ASSPTQNTEAF
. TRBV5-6 ASSLLDRGDQPQH
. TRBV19 ASSIGDRGKGEKLF
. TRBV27 ASSSPGTSTDTQY
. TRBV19 ASSTRQGTMSPLH
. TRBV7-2 ASSLLVAHWTGELF
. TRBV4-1 ASKPQGNTIY
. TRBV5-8 ASSPTASGRINEQY
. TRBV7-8 ASSLAPRGSLNEQF
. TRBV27 ASRRLALGKSGTDTQY
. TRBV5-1 ASSPGTTPREQY
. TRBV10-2 ASSDSSLYNEQF
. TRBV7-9 ASSLGQNTEAF
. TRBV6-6 ASSYEPWGTEAF
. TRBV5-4 ASSLDRSSYEQY
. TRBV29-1 SVEDSAEGLAGAHVYEQY
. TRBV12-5 ASGLSETQY
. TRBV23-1 ASSQLSRDRGLDTGELF
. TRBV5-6 ASRGNTEAF
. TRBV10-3 ASTGISNTGELF
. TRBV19 ASSSLGTPAYNQPQH
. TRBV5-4 ASSPGGQYGYT
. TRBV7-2 ASSLTGAYEQY
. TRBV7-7 ASSLGTSGGETQY
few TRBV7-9 ASSGGWNYGYT
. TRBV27 ASSTGTGDGTQY
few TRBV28 ASSDDGNYGYT
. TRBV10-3 AIRDSGGIQETQY
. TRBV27 ASSLMGGLQRELF
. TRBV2 ASREAAQYNSPLH
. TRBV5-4 ASTGPGGVEKPYGYT
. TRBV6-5 ASLENYGYT
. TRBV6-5 ASRRLAGVNDEQY
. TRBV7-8 ASSSSGGAPYEQY
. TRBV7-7 ASSLGGGSYNEQF
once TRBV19 ASSPLAGAISHEQY